This T cell receptor (beta chain) was obtained from a study of response to subunit inactivated influenza vaccine. Findings and limits, study-wide: The authors offered the suggestion that each seasonal influenza vaccination recruits few new T cells.

Germline loops: CDR1 DFQATT, CDR2 SNEGSKA (reference sequence). The CDR3 loop spans 17 amino acids. V lost 3 bases, J lost 5 bases, and 23 bases lay in between. This clonotype was detected ten times or more. The antigen is not known. From the RT-PCR reads, TCRdb called clonotypes with MiXCR, one entry per CDR3 protein. There are fewer than 650,000 distinct CDR3 sequences in the sample; around 13% occur only once, and around 13% lies in the top ten. The clonotype originates from a man aged 45 to 65 who received an inactivated influenza vaccine. The sequencing used PBMCs from blood, collected more than 35 days after vaccination. The genes are TRBV20-1 and TRBJ2-1; TRBD1 might be the D (5 bases). The CDR3 here is CSARPGLGVYRNNEQFF. For the CDR3, the DNA is TGCAGTGCTAGGCCAGGGTTAGGTGTGTACAGAAACAATGAGCAGTTCTTC.